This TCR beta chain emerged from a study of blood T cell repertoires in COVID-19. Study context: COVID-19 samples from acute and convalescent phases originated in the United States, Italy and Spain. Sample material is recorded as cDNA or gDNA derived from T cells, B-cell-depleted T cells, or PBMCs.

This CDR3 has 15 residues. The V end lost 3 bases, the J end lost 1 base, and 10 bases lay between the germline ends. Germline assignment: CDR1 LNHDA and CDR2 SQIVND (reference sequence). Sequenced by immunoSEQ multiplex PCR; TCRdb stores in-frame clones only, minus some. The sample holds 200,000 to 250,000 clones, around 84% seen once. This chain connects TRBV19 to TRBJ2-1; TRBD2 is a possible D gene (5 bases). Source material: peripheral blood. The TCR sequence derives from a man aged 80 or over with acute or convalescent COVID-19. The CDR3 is CASSIQRSSYNEQFF. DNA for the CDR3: TGTGCCAGTAGTATTCAGCGGTCTTCCTACAATGAGCAGTTCTTC.